This T cell receptor beta chain was profiled in a study of liver allograft versus peripheral blood T cells. In the study overall: Hepatic allograft T cell receptor repertoires were evaluated relative to those present in recipients' peripheral blood.

Germline V gene data show CDR1 as MNHEY and CDR2 as SVGAGI. The CDR3 has 17 residues. V gave up 0 bases and J gave up 9 bases, with 18 bases separating them. Each CDR3 protein gets one entry after TCRdb re-called the reads with MiXCR. The table records about 2,200 distinct CDR3 sequences, around 17% of them present only once. The rearrangement uses TRBV6-5 and TRBJ1-6, with D tentatively TRBD1 (5 bases). This TCR was sampled from a human patient who had a liver transplant. Part of the T cell pool may stem from the graft donor. CDR3 sequence: CASSYSYGHSQRSPLHF. DNA for the CDR3: TGTGCCAGCAGTTACTCTTATGGACACAGTCAGCGTTCACCCCTCCACTTT.